A selection of T cell receptor beta chains follows, all from one sample in a study of response to subunit inactivated influenza vaccine. TCRdb ran MiXCR on the RT-PCR reads and lists one entry per CDR3 protein. The sample lists about 780,000 distinct CDR3 sequences; around 20% were seen once. Sequenced material: PBMCs from blood, taken around 5 days after vaccination. These receptors came from a man aged 50-59 years who received an inactivated influenza vaccine. Each CDR3 is given without its conserved first and last residue.

>TRBV12-3/TRBV12-4
ASSLAGQNIQY
>TRBV4-2
ASSQELSSYEQY
>TRBV7-9
ASSPRAWGGTDTQY
>TRBV6-2/TRBV6-3
ASSPAFVEQY
>TRBV12-3/TRBV12-4
ASSPGTGVVFQPQH
>TRBV9
ASSVALTSGSYNEQF
>TRBV9
ASSVGMGTGQTQY
>TRBV20-1
SAPTGFGYT
>TRBV5-1
ASSMGQGTLETQY
>TRBV5-1
ASSLAAWNLNEQF
>TRBV20-1
SAFQGGRSNYGYT
>TRBV20-1
SARAPRETRYSYEQY
>TRBV5-1
ASSLGMDRFSYEQY
>TRBV21-1
ASSKGGVRGNEQF
>TRBV14
ASSQVGQHIGGYT
>TRBV10-3
AISESPGDYEQY